The clone carrying this TCR beta chain came up a few times. V shed 4 bases and J shed 2 bases, with 9 bases lying between them. This CDR3 is built from 13 residues. Germline assignment: CDR1 SNHLY and CDR2 FYNNEI. This entry comes from a study of T cell repertoires in cytomegalovirus infection. Study background: Both CMV infection and a matching HLA type were indicated by public TCR beta signatures.

MiXCR, applied by TCRdb to the reads, yields one record per CDR3 protein. Here the sample spans 300,000 or so distinct CDR3 sequences, around 10% being singletons. The sample consisted of PBMCs. The chain carries TRBV2 and TRBJ2-7; the D call may be TRBD1 or TRBD2 (5 bases each). This clonotype originated in a human donor in good health (CMV status not recorded). Some clones in this sample may be carry-over from other donors' samples. CDR3 bases: TGTGCCAGCAGTGTCACGGGGCCCTACGAGCAGTACGTC. Translated: CASSVTGPYEQYV.